This T cell receptor beta chain was retrieved from a study of Ad26.COV2.S vaccination and SARS-CoV-2 variants. Whole-study context: Recipients of Ad26.COV2.S got it intramuscularly, once or twice 56 days apart. The study's findings and limits: Once vaccination had occurred, spike-specific CD8+ and CD4+ T cell responses reportedly showed substantial breadth.

The CDR3 contains 17 residues. The germline CDR1 and CDR2 sequences are SGHAT and FQDESV (reference sequence). V was pared by 0 bases and J by 5 bases, with 19 bases between. Note on this clone: The target antigen is unknown.

Assay: immunoSEQ multiplex PCR; the TCRdb copy retains only in-frame clones and omits some. Here the sample spans hundreds of thousands of clones, over 75% being singletons. Treatment meaning: approximately 18 received Ad26.COV2.S at low or high dose, single or two shots; several received placebo; per-sample allocation not given. Day 63 after the first injection of vaccine or placebo was the sampling time. The source was peripheral blood, collected in a trial of Ad26.COV2.S vaccine versus placebo. The source is a person aged 18-65 years who received the Ad26.COV2.S COVID-19 vaccine or a placebo. The genes are TRBV11-1 and TRBJ1-1; possible D gene TRBD1, 6 bases. The CDR3 nucleotides read TGTGCCAGCAGCTTAGCCCCCTTGAGGGGGGTCTGGACTGAAGCTTTCTTT. This translates into CASSLAPLRGVWTEAFF.